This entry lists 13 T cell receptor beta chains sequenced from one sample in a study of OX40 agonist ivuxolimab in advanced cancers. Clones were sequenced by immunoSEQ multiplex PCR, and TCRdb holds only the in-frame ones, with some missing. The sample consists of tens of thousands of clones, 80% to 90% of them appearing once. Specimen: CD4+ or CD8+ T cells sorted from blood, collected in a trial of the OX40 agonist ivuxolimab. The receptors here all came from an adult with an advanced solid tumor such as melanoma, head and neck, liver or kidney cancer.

CDR3 nucleotides: TGTGCTAGTGGTTTGGCGGGGACGAACACCGGGGAGCTGTTTTTT. It encodes CASGLAGTNTGELFF. This chain links TRBV12-5 with TRBJ2-2; D possibly corresponds to TRBD2 (5 bases). Germline assignment: CDR1 LGHNT and CDR2 FRNRAP. This CDR3 spans 15 amino acids. V was pared by 1 base and J by 0 bases, with 6 bases between.

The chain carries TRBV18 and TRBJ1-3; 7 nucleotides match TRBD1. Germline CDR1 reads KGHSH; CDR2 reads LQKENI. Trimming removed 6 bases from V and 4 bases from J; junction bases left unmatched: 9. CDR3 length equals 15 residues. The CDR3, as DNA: TGTGCCAGCTCCTTGAAACAGGGGTACGGAAACACCATATATTTT. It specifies CASSLKQGYGNTIYF. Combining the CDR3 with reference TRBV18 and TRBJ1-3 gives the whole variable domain NAGVMQNPRHLVRRRGQEARLRCSPMKGHSHVYWYRQLPEEGLKFMVYLQKENIIDESGMPKERFSAEFPKEGPSILRIQQVVRGDSAAYFCASSLKQGYGNTIYFGEGSWLTVV.

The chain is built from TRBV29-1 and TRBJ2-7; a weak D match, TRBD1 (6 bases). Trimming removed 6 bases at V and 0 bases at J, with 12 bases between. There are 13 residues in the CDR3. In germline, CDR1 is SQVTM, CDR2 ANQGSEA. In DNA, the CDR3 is TGCAGCGTCCTTGACAGGTCCTCCTACGAGCAGTACTTC. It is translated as CSVLDRSSYEQYF.

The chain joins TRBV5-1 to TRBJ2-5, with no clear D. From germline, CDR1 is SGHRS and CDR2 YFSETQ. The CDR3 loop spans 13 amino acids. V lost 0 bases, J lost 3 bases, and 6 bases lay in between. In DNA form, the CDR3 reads TGCGCCAGCAGCTTGGGCGAGAAAGAGACCCAGTACTTC. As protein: CASSLGEKETQYF.

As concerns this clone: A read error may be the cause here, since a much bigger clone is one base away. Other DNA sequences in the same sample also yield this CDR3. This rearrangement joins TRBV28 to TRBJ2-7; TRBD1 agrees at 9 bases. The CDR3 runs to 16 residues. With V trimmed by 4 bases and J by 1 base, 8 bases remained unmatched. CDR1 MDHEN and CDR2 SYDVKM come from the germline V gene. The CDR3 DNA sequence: TGTGCCAGCAGTTCCCCGACTGGACAGGGGTCCTACGAGCAGTACGTC. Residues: CASSSPTGQGSYEQYV.

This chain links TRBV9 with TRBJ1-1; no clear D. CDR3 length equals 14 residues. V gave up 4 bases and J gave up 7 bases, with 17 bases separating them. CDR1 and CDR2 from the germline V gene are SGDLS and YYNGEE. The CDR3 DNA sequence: TGTGCCAGCAGCTTGGATCAACCACCCTTTGAAGCTTTCTTT. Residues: CASSLDQPPFEAFF. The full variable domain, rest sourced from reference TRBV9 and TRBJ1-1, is DSGVTQTPKHLITATGQRVTLRCSPRSGDLSVYWYQQSLDQGLQFLIQYYNGEERAKGNILERFSAQQFPDLHSELNLSSLELGDSALYFCASSLDQPPFEAFFGQGTRLTVV.

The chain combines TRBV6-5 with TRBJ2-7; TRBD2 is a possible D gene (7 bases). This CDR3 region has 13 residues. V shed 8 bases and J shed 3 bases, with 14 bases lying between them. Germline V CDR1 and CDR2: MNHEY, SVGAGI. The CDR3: CASAGGDNYEQYV. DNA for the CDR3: TGTGCCAGCGCTGGGGGGGACAACTACGAGCAGTACGTC.

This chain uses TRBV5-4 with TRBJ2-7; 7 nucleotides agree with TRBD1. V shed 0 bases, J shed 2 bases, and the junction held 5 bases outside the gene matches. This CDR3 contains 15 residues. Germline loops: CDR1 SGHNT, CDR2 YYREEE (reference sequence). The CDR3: CASSLDPGTAYEQYF. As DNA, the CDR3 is TGTGCCAGCAGCTTGGACCCCGGGACAGCCTACGAGCAGTACTTC.

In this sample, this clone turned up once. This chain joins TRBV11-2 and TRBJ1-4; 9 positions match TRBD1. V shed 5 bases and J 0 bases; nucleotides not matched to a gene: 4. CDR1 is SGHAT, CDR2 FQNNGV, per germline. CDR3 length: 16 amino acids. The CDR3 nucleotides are TGTGCCAGCAGCGCGGGACAGGGAGCAACTAATGAAAAACTGTTTTTT. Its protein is CASSAGQGATNEKLFF.

CDR3 protein: CASSVGLTIHNEQFF. The CDR3 coding sequence is TGTGCCAGCAGCGTAGGGTTGACAATTCACAATGAGCAGTTCTTC. The chain has TRBV9 and TRBJ2-1; no reliable D call. The CDR3 has 15 amino acids. V was pared by 0 bases and J by 5 bases, with 12 bases between. The germline gives CDR1 SGDLS, CDR2 YYNGEE.

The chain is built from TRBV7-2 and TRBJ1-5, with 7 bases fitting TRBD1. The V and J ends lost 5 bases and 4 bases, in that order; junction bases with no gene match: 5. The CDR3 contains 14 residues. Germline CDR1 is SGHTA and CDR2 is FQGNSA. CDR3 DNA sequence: TGTGCCAGCAGCCCCGGGACAGATAATCAGCCCCAGCATTTT. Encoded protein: CASSPGTDNQPQHF. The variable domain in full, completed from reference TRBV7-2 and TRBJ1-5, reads GAGVSQSPSNKVTEKGKDVELRCDPISGHTALYWYRQSLGQGLEFLIYFQGNSAPDKSGLPSDRFSAERTGGSVSTLTIQRTQQEDSAVYLCASSPGTDNQPQHFGDGTRLSIL.

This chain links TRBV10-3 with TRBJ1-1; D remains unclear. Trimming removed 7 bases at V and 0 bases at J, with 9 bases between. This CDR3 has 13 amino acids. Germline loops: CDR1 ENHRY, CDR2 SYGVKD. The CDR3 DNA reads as TGTGCCATCAAGCCAGGCTTGAACACTGAAGCTTTCTTT. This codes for CAIKPGLNTEAFF.

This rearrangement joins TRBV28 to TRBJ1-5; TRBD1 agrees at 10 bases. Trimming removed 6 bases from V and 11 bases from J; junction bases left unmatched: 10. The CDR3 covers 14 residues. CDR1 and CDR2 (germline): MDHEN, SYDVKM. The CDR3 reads CASSGGTGVWSQHF. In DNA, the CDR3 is TGTGCCAGCAGCGGAGGGACAGGGGTATGGTCCCAGCATTTT.